Below, 26 T cell receptor beta chains from the same sample are listed, as sequenced in a study of blood T cell repertoires in COVID-19. Profiled with immunoSEQ multiplex PCR; TCRdb holds only in-frame clones, not every one. This table holds more than 120,000 clones, around 88% found once. Specimen: peripheral blood. The receptors derive from a human donor in a cohort sampled during active COVID-19.

This rearrangement joins TRBV27 to TRBJ2-7; 8 nucleotides agree with TRBD1. CDR1 is MNHEY, CDR2 SMNVEV, per germline (reference sequence). The CDR3 totals 15 residues. Losses at the gene ends were 2 bases for V and 6 bases for J; bases not matched to a gene: 9. CDR3: CASSLRSGGLGEQYF. In nucleotides, the CDR3 is TGTGCCAGCAGTTTAAGGTCAGGGGGCTTGGGCGAGCAGTACTTC.

The chain couples TRBV19 to TRBJ1-1, with a tentative D call TRBD1 (5 bases). With 3 bases removed from V and 6 bases from J, the gap between germline ends came to 11 bases. Germline V gene data show CDR1 as LNHDA and CDR2 as SQIVND (reference sequence). The CDR3 loop spans 13 amino acids. CDR3 sequence: CASSISGGAEAFF. The CDR3 DNA sequence: TGTGCCAGTAGTATTTCGGGGGGGGCTGAAGCTTTCTTT.

The gene calls are TRBV19 and TRBJ2-2; possibly TRBD2 for D (6 bases). CDR1 and CDR2 from the germline V gene are LNHDA and SQIVND (reference sequence). V dropped 3 bases and J dropped 0 bases, with 11 bases sitting between them. CDR3 length: 16 residues. The CDR3 loop reads CASSIWAGTNTGELFF. DNA of the CDR3: TGTGCCAGTAGTATTTGGGCGGGAACGAACACCGGGGAGCTGTTTTTT.

The chain combines TRBV6-6 with TRBJ2-7; D might be TRBD1 (6 bases). There are 14 residues in the CDR3. CDR1 and CDR2 (germline): MNHNY, SVGAGI (reference sequence). V was shortened by 5 bases and J by 6 bases, with 17 bases between the two germline ends. The CDR3 region has the DNA TGTGCCAGCAGTCCGCCGGGACGAGGGGGCGAGCAGTACTTC. This gives the protein CASSPPGRGGEQYF.

CDR3 in amino acids: CASSFPGRKDAFF. CDR3 DNA sequence: TGTGCCAGCAGCTTCCCAGGGCGCAAAGACGCTTTCTTT. The rearrangement links TRBV5-4 to TRBJ1-1, with D perhaps matching TRBD1 (5 bases). The V end was cut by 2 bases, the J end by 11 bases, with 16 bases between. Germline V gives CDR1 SGHNT, CDR2 YYREEE (reference sequence). This CDR3 is 13 amino acids long.

This clone was seen a few times. This sequence joins TRBV6-6 and TRBJ1-6; 11 bases align to TRBD1. CDR1 and CDR2 from the germline V gene are MNHNY and SVGAGI (reference sequence). The CDR3 runs to 14 residues. With V trimmed by 6 bases and J by 14 bases, 9 bases remained unmatched. CDR3 in DNA: TGTGCCAGCAGCCCCGGGACAGGGGGGTCCACCCTCCACTTT. Translated, it gives CASSPGTGGSTLHF.

This chain connects TRBV5-1 to TRBJ2-7, with 9 bases aligning to TRBD1. The V gene end was trimmed by 0 bases and the J gene end by 5 bases; junction bases not matched to a gene: 9. This CDR3 is 16 amino acids long. Germline V lookup: CDR1 SGHRS, CDR2 YFSETQ. The CDR3 sequence is CASSLAAGTGIHEQYF. DNA of the CDR3: TGCGCCAGCAGCTTGGCGGCCGGGACAGGGATCCACGAGCAGTACTTC.

This clone was observed a handful of times. Other nucleotide sequences in the sample specify the same CDR3. The CDR3 region is CASSYRGREKLFF. CDR3 sequence (DNA): TGTGCCAGCAGCTACAGGGGCCGAGAAAAACTGTTTTTT. V gene TRBV12-3 or TRBV12-4 combines with J gene TRBJ1-4, with 7 bases that match TRBD1. This CDR3 comprises 13 residues. The J segment lost 8 bases and the V segment lost 6 bases, leaving 6 bases of the junction unmatched.

The chain joins TRBV9 to TRBJ1-6, with D hard to call. Germline CDR1 reads SGDLS; CDR2 reads YYNGEE. The V gene lost 0 bases and the J gene lost 4 bases, with 8 bases spanning the gap. The CDR3 length is 15 residues. CDR3 sequence reads: CASSVGGGYNSPLHF. CDR3 DNA: TGTGCCAGCAGCGTAGGGGGAGGGTATAATTCACCCCTCCACTTT.

The chain uses TRBV4-2 and TRBJ2-1, with D possibly TRBD1 on 6 matching bases. The CDR3 sequence is 16 residues long. V was shortened by 4 bases and J by 0 bases, with 13 bases between the two germline ends. Germline V gene lookup returns CDR1 LGHNA and CDR2 YNFKEQ. The CDR3 DNA follows: TGTGCCAGCAGCCCTCGGACAGCGAGCTCCTACAATGAGCAGTTCTTC. Translation: CASSPRTASSYNEQFF.

J is TRBJ2-1 and V is TRBV6-5; 8 bases line up with TRBD2. CDR1 is MNHEY and CDR2 is SVGAGI in the germline V gene. Unmatched junction bases numbered 6, after V lost 6 bases and J lost 14 bases. This CDR3 comprises 11 residues. The chain's CDR3 is CASSRGGREFF. The CDR3 DNA is TGTGCCAGCAGCCGCGGGGGGCGGGAGTTCTTC.

About this clone itself: This specimen includes other DNA sequences encoding the same CDR3. The chain recombines TRBV27 with TRBJ1-3, with 7 bases fitting TRBD1. V was pared by 8 bases and J by 1 base, with 5 bases of the junction left unmatched. Germline lookup yields CDR1 MNHEY and CDR2 SMNVEV (reference sequence). The CDR3 spans 14 residues. CDR3 coding DNA: TGTGCCAGCTCGAGGGGGCCATCTGGAAACACCATATATTTT. Translation: CASSRGPSGNTIYF.

DNA for the CDR3: TGCAGTGCTAGTAGAGGTGAGACCTACAATGAGCAGTTCTTC. Protein: CSASRGETYNEQFF. The V gene is TRBV20-1, the J gene TRBJ2-1; D is uncertain. The germline CDR1 and CDR2 sequences are DFQATT and SNEGSKA (reference sequence). This CDR3 spans 14 amino acids. Deletions cut 3 bases from V and 2 bases from J, with 11 bases between.

The gene calls are TRBV4-3 and TRBJ1-5, with 7 bases identical to TRBD1. Per the germline V gene, CDR1 is LGHNA and CDR2 is YSLEER. The CDR3 totals 14 residues. The trim removed 4 bases at V and 5 bases at J, leaving 5 bases unmatched. The CDR3 bases are TGCGCCAGCAGCCTCAGACAGGGCGATCAGCCCCAGCATTTT. This gives the protein CASSLRQGDQPQHF.

This clone has just a few counts. J is TRBJ2-3 and V is TRBV7-8; possibly TRBD2 for D (5 bases). CDR3 length equals 14 residues. V dropped 5 bases and J dropped 2 bases, with 11 bases sitting between them. Germline CDR1 and CDR2: SGHVS and FQNEAQ. The CDR3 here is CASSPTNPTDTQYF. In nucleotides, the CDR3 is TGTGCCAGCAGCCCGACTAATCCCACAGATACGCAGTATTTT.

V gene TRBV7-2 combines with J gene TRBJ2-3; 13 bases are shared with TRBD2. Germline V gene lookup returns CDR1 SGHTA and CDR2 FQGNSA. J lost 0 bases, V lost 2 bases, and 8 bases had no gene match. The CDR3 has 19 amino acids. The CDR3 sequence: CASSLSVGLAGPSTDTQYF. In nucleotides, the CDR3 is TGTGCCAGCAGCTTATCTGTGGGACTAGCGGGGCCGAGCACAGATACGCAGTATTTT.

V usage is TRBV7-3 and J usage is TRBJ2-3, with 10 bases fitting TRBD2. CDR3 length equals 14 residues. Germline V gene data show CDR1 as SGHTA and CDR2 as FQGTGA. V lost 5 bases to trimming and J lost 4 bases; unmatched junction nucleotides: 3. CDR3 residues: CASSSGGAADTQYF. The DNA of the CDR3 is TGTGCCAGCAGCAGCGGGGGGGCCGCAGATACGCAGTATTTT.

V is TRBV18 and J is TRBJ1-5, with D perhaps TRBD1 (5 bases). Germline CDR1 KGHSH, CDR2 LQKENI. Trimming pared 1 base from V and 5 bases from J, leaving 9 bases between. The length of the CDR3 is 14 residues. Written as DNA, the CDR3 is TGTGCCAGCTCACCACAGGGAGGGGATCAGCCCCAGCATTTT. Translation gives CASSPQGGDQPQHF.

V and J are TRBV5-6 and TRBJ1-4; D may be TRBD1 (5 bases). CDR3 length: 14 residues. V lost 4 bases and J lost 3, with 10 bases in between. Germline CDR1 reads SGHDT; CDR2 reads YYEEEE. CDR3 residues: CASSLGTANEKLFF. The CDR3 region has the DNA TGTGCCAGCAGCCTAGGGACTGCTAATGAAAAACTGTTTTTT.

The chain uses TRBV11-2 and TRBJ1-1, with 8 bases lining up with TRBD1. The CDR3 has 15 residues. CDR1 and CDR2 from the germline V gene are SGHAT and FQNNGV. With 4 bases clipped from V and 4 bases from J, the junction kept 8 bases outside the gene matches. The chain's CDR3 is CASSSLGQGGTEAFF. The CDR3 DNA follows: TGTGCCAGCAGCTCACTTGGACAGGGAGGCACTGAAGCTTTCTTT.

This chain joins TRBV21-1 and TRBJ2-5; the table calls TRBD1, which could not be checked here. TRBV21-1 is an annotated pseudogene. CDR3 length: 13 amino acids. In DNA form, the CDR3 reads TGTGCCAGCAGAACGACAGGGGAGGAGACCCAGTACTTC. Its translation: CASRTTGEETQYF.

J is TRBJ2-5 and V is TRBV6-5; tentative D call: TRBD1 (6 bases). There are 15 residues in the CDR3. The V gene lost 6 bases and the J gene lost 4 bases, with 18 bases spanning the gap. The germline V gene encodes CDR1 MNHEY and CDR2 SVGAGI. CDR3 loop: CASRSPGGFRETQYF. CDR3 bases: TGTGCCAGCAGAAGCCCTGGGGGCTTTAGAGAGACCCAGTACTTC.

The genes are TRBV6-6 and TRBJ1-5, with 8 positions matching TRBD1. The trim removed 4 bases at V and 5 bases at J, leaving 10 bases unmatched. Germline CDR1 and CDR2: MNHNY and SVGAGI (reference sequence). The CDR3 extends over 16 amino acids. The CDR3 is CASSSVAYRGDQPQHF. In nucleotides, the CDR3 is TGTGCCAGCAGTTCCGTCGCCTACAGGGGGGATCAGCCCCAGCATTTT.

V and J are TRBV6-6 and TRBJ2-5; D perhaps matches TRBD1 (6 bases). The CDR3 is 12 residues long. Germline V gives CDR1 MNHNY, CDR2 SVGAGI (reference sequence). Trimming pared 10 bases from V and 0 bases from J, leaving 9 bases between. The CDR3 reads CATGQNQETQYF. DNA of the CDR3: TGTGCCACCGGACAGAACCAAGAGACCCAGTACTTC.

The rearrangement joins TRBV5-1 to TRBJ2-5; 9 bases align to TRBD1. The germline V gene has CDR1 SGHRS and CDR2 YFSETQ. Unmatched junction bases numbered 9, after V lost 3 bases and J lost 9 bases. The CDR3 extends over 14 amino acids. CDR3 sequence (DNA): TGCGCCAGCAGCTCGGGACAGGGACTTCAGGCCCAGTACTTC. Translated: CASSSGQGLQAQYF.

This chain joins TRBV5-1 and TRBJ1-1; 12 bases agree with TRBD1. This CDR3 has 14 amino acids. The V gene end was trimmed by 4 bases and the J gene end by 5 bases; junction bases not matched to a gene: 3. Looked up from germline, CDR1 is SGHRS and CDR2 is YFSETQ. CDR3 residues: CASSGTGGGTEAFF. CDR3 bases: TGCGCCAGCAGCGGGACAGGGGGCGGGACTGAAGCTTTCTTT.